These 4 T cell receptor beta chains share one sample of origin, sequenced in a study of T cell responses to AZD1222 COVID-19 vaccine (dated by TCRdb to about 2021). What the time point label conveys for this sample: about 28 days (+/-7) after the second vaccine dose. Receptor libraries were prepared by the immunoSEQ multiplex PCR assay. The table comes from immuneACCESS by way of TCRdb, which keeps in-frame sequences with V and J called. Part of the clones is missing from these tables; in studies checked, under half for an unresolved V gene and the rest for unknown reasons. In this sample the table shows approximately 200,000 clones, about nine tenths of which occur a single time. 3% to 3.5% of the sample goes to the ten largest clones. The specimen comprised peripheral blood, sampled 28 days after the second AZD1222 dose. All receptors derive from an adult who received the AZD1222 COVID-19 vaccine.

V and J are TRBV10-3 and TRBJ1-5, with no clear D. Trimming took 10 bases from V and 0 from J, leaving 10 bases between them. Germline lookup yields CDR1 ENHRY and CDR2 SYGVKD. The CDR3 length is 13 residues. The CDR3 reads CASNQGSNQPQHF. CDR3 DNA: TGTGCCAGCAATCAAGGTAGCAATCAGCCCCAGCATTTT.

The CDR3 loop is CASSFSLQGQGLDTQYF. The CDR3 bases are TGTGCCAGCAGCTTTTCCCTCCAGGGACAGGGGTTAGATACGCAGTATTTT. The chain joins TRBV11-2 to TRBJ2-3; 10 bases match TRBD1. Germline CDR1 and CDR2: SGHAT and FQNNGV. Losses at the gene ends were 3 bases for V and 5 bases for J; bases not matched to a gene: 11. The CDR3 has 17 amino acids. Full variable domain (remainder filled in from reference TRBV11-2 and TRBJ2-3): EAGVAQSPRYKIIEKRQSVAFWCNPISGHATLYWYQQILGQGPKLLIQFQNNGVVDDSQLPKDRFSAERLKGVDSTLKIQPAKLEDSAVYLCASSFSLQGQGLDTQYFGPGTRLTVL.

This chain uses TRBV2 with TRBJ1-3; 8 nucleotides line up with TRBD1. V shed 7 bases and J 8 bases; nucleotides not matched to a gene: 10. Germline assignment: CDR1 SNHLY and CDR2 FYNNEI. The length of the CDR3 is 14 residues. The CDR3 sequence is CASNPQGVADTIYF. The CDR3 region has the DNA TGTGCCAGCAACCCACAGGGGGTGGCAGACACCATATATTTT.

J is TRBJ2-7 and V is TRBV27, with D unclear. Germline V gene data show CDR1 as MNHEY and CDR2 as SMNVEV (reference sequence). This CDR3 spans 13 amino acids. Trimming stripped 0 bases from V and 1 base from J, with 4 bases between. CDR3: CASSLSGSYEQYF. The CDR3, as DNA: TGTGCCAGCAGTTTATCGGGGTCCTACGAGCAGTACTTC.